One and the same sample provided the 4 T cell receptor beta chains below, sequenced in a study of cytomegalovirus exposure and HLA in healthy donors. PCR used 60 Vbeta primers and 13 Jbeta primers. Assay: immunoSEQ multiplex PCR; the TCRdb copy retains only in-frame clones and omits some. The sample lists 100,000 to 150,000 clones, 17% occurring once. Sample: PBMCs. The receptor set was obtained from a female donor in good health and CMV-seropositive.

The rearrangement uses TRBV5-4 and TRBJ2-7, with 9 bases matching TRBD2. CDR1 is SGHNT, CDR2 YYREEE, per germline (reference sequence). The CDR3 consists of 15 residues. Trimming took 5 bases from V and 6 from J; bases not matched to a gene: 12. The CDR3 loop is CASRIAGVQRSEQYF. The CDR3 DNA reads as TGTGCCAGCAGGATAGCGGGAGTGCAAAGGTCCGAGCAGTACTTC.

The chain carries TRBV19 and TRBJ2-5; D gene unclear. Near its end, the DNA agrees better with TRBJ2-7, so the J call may be wrong. Germline-derived CDR1 and CDR2 are LNHDA and SQIVND (reference sequence). This CDR3 contains 13 residues. In nucleotides, the CDR3 is TGTGCCAGTAGTACCATCTCAGGTTACGAGCAGTACTTC. It encodes CASSTISGYEQYF.

V usage is TRBV7-7 and J usage is TRBJ2-5; perhaps TRBD1 as D (5 bases). In germline, CDR1 is SSHAT, CDR2 FNYEAQ (reference sequence). Trimming took 6 bases from V and 5 from J, leaving 16 bases between them. The CDR3 has 14 amino acids. The CDR3 sequence: CASSPIQGIETQYF. CDR3 nucleotide sequence: TGTGCCAGCAGTCCAATCCAGGGTATCGAGACCCAGTACTTC. Full variable domain (missing parts from reference TRBV7-7 and TRBJ2-5): GAGVSQSPRYKVTKRGQDVTLRCDPISSHATLYWYQQALGQGPEFLTYFNYEAQPDKSGLPSDRFSAERPEGSISTLTIQRTEQRDSAMYRCASSPIQGIETQYFGPGTRLLVL.

J is TRBJ2-5 and V is TRBV30; 7 positions match TRBD1. Germline lookup yields CDR1 GTSNPN and CDR2 SVGIG (reference sequence). After removal of 0 bases from V and 6 bases from J, the junction contained 4 bases not matched to a gene. The CDR3 covers 13 residues. The CDR3 nucleotides read TGTGCCTGGAGTGTTAACAGGGGTCAGACCCAGTACTTC. It translates to CAWSVNRGQTQYF.